These T cell receptor beta chains were read from a single sample in a study of T cells in localized non-small cell lung cancer. The table came from immunoSEQ multiplex PCR; TCRdb's copy has only in-frame clones and leaves some out. The data hold about 53,000 clones, with approximately 83% observed a single time. Source: peripheral blood mononuclear cells, taken before any cancer treatment. Every receptor here comes from a man aged 35-75 years with stage III lung adenocarcinoma. CDR3s include the opening cysteine and the closing phenylalanine or tryptophan. Each record gives: V gene, clone size, J gene, D gene, CDR3 DNA, CDR3 protein. A D gene is named only where the DNA matches it firmly. The listing skips clone size in some rows; elsewhere it reads once, few, many or a size class.

TRBV5-4,NA,TRBJ1-2,TRBD1,TGTGCCAGCAGCATAAATAAGTTTTCGGGACAGAAGGGTGGCTACACCTTC,CASSINKFSGQKGGYTF
TRBV7-2,NA,TRBJ1-2,NA,TGTGCCAGCAGCTTAGATCCGGGTAACTATGGCTACACCTTC,CASSLDPGNYGYTF
TRBV6-6,NA,TRBJ2-7,TRBD2,TGTGCCAGCAGTTACGGACTAGCGGGAGGTGGCGAGCAGTACTTC,CASSYGLAGGGEQYF
TRBV30,NA,TRBJ1-2,NA,TGTGCCTGCAGAACAGGGAACTACTATGGCTACACCTTC,CACRTGNYYGYTF
TRBV5-1,NA,TRBJ1-2,NA,TGCGCCACTCAGGGGTATGGCTACACCTTC,CATQGYGYTF
TRBV6-1,NA,TRBJ1-1,NA,TGTGCCAGCAGTGACCCGGGCGTGAACACTGAAGCTTTCTTT,CASSDPGVNTEAFF
TRBV10-3,NA,TRBJ2-5,TRBD1,TGTGCCATCAGGTCCGGGACAGAGCAAGAGACCCAGTACTTC,CAIRSGTEQETQYF
TRBV5-4,NA,TRBJ1-2,TRBD1,TGTGCCAGCAGCTTGCCTGGACAGGCCGCTTCTCTATGGAGCTACACCTTC,CASSLPGQAASLWSYTF
TRBV7-2,NA,TRBJ2-3,NA,TGTGCCAGCAGCCCACAGGGTATCCTCACAGATACGCAGTATTTT,CASSPQGILTDTQYF
TRBV23-1,NA,TRBJ2-1,NA,TGCGCCAGCACCCGACGATGGGAACACTCCAATGAGCAGTTCTTC,CASTRRWEHSNEQFF
TRBV9,NA,TRBJ2-7,TRBD1,TGTGCCAGCAGCGGAGACGGACAGGTTTTTAGCGAGCAGTACTTC,CASSGDGQVFSEQYF
TRBV6-5,few,TRBJ1-5,NA,TGTGCCAGCAGCCCAAACACTGCAGGGAATCAGCCCCAGCATTTT,CASSPNTAGNQPQHF
TRBV7-2,NA,TRBJ2-7,NA,TGTGCCAGCAGTCGACAGGAGACTGAGCAGTACTTC,CASSRQETEQYF
TRBV7-9,NA,TRBJ2-7,NA,TGTGCCAGCAGTTCGGGCCCCAATAGAAACGAGCAGTACTTC,CASSSGPNRNEQYF
TRBV28,NA,TRBJ1-3,TRBD1,TGTGCCAGCAGTTCTACAGGGGGAGCTGGAAACACCATATATTTT,CASSSTGGAGNTIYF
TRBV4-3,few,TRBJ2-7,NA,TGCGCCAGCAGCCCCCTGGCCGTGGGGCAGAGCTCCTACGAGCAGTACTTC,CASSPLAVGQSSYEQYF
TRBV14,once,TRBJ2-3,TRBD1,TGTGCCAGCAGCCCCCCCGACAGGGGGCTGAACACAGATACGCAGTATTTT,CASSPPDRGLNTDTQYF
TRBV9,NA,TRBJ1-5,NA,TGTGCCAGCAGCGTAGGGGGGGCAGGGGACCAGCCCCAGCATTTT,CASSVGGAGDQPQHF
TRBV13,NA,TRBJ2-3,TRBD2,TGTGCCAGCAGCCATTCAAATCCGATAGCGGGAAGGGTAGATACGCAGTATTTT,CASSHSNPIAGRVDTQYF
TRBV7-9,NA,TRBJ1-1,NA,TGTGCCAGCAGCTTAGCGGCAGAGACTGAAGCTTTCTTT,CASSLAAETEAFF
TRBV6-1,NA,TRBJ2-3,NA,TGTGCCAGCAGTCGGGACAGCACAGATACGCAGTATTTT,CASSRDSTDTQYF
TRBV20-1,NA,TRBJ2-5,NA,TGCAGCCTACAGGGTCGGGAGACCCAGTACTTC,CSLQGRETQYF
TRBV13,NA,TRBJ2-7,TRBD1,TGTGCCAGCAGCTTTCCTTCCCAGGGGGCTGCCTTTCACGAGCAGTACTTC,CASSFPSQGAAFHEQYF
TRBV5-1,NA,TRBJ2-5,NA,TGCGCCAGCAGCTTTCAGGGGTCGGCTACCCAGTACTTC,CASSFQGSATQYF
TRBV28,NA,TRBJ2-7,TRBD1,TGTGCCAGCAGCACCACCGGGACAGGGAGATACGAGCAGTACTTC,CASSTTGTGRYEQYF
TRBV5-6,NA,TRBJ2-5,NA,TGTGCCAGCAGCCGCGGGACACAAGAGACCCAGTACTTC,CASSRGTQETQYF
TRBV6-6,NA,TRBJ1-1,TRBD1,TGTGCCAGCAGTTACTCGACAGGGGTGAATGAAGCTTTCTTT,CASSYSTGVNEAFF
TRBV18,NA,TRBJ2-3,TRBD2,TGTGCCAGCTCACCCGGACTAGCTTCAGATACGCAGTATTTT,CASSPGLASDTQYF
TRBV19,NA,TRBJ2-5,NA,TGTGCCAGTAGTAAATTGACTAGTGCGGAGACCCAGTACTTC,CASSKLTSAETQYF
TRBV21-1,NA,TRBJ2-5,NA,TGTGCCAGCAGCAGACCCGCGTACCAAGAGACCCAGTACTTC,CASSRPAYQETQYF
TRBV5-1,NA,TRBJ2-2,NA,TGCGCCAGCAGCGATCCACAGGGAAACGGGGAGCTGTTTTTT,CASSDPQGNGELFF
TRBV6-5,NA,TRBJ2-5,NA,TGTGCCAGCAGTCACGGGGAGGTAGAGACCCAGTACTTC,CASSHGEVETQYF
TRBV7-3,once,TRBJ1-2,NA,TGTGCCAGCAGCTTAACCAGGGGAGATGGCTACACCTTC,CASSLTRGDGYTF
TRBV10-3,NA,TRBJ1-1,TRBD1,TGTGCCATCAGGGGGGGGACAGATAACACTGAAGCTTTCTTT,CAIRGGTDNTEAFF
TRBV6-5,NA,TRBJ2-5,NA,TGTGCCAGCAGTTACTCGCCGAGAGAGGAGACCCAGTACTTC,CASSYSPREETQYF
TRBV5-1,NA,TRBJ2-7,TRBD1,TGCGCCAGCAGCCGGGGACAGTACGAGCAGTACTTC,CASSRGQYEQYF
TRBV7-8,NA,TRBJ2-5,TRBD1,TGTGCCAGCAGCTTAAGCCGGACAGGGGCAGAGACCCAGTACTTC,CASSLSRTGAETQYF
TRBV27,NA,TRBJ1-1,TRBD1,TGTGCCAGCAGCAGGACAGGGGGAGTCACTGAAGCTTTCTTT,CASSRTGGVTEAFF
TRBV19,NA,TRBJ2-5,TRBD2,TGTGCCAGTAGTAACAGCGGGGCTCAAGAGACCCAGTACTTC,CASSNSGAQETQYF
TRBV7-2,NA,TRBJ1-1,TRBD1,TGTGCCAGCAGCCGTGCAGGACAGGGGAACACTGAAGCTTTCTTT,CASSRAGQGNTEAFF
TRBV6-6,NA,TRBJ1-4,NA,TGTGCCAGCACCCAGGACAAGCTCGAAAAACTGTTTTTT,CASTQDKLEKLFF
TRBV2,NA,TRBJ2-2,TRBD1,TGTGCCAGCAGGAAGGACAGGGCGGGCACCGGGGAGCTGTTTTTT,CASRKDRAGTGELFF
TRBV5-6,few,TRBJ2-1,NA,TGTGCCAGCAGCGGGGACAACTACAATGAGCAGTTCTTC,CASSGDNYNEQFF
TRBV7-9,once,TRBJ2-3,TRBD1,TGTGCCAGCAGTCGATGGCAGGGGGCGGGTACAGATACGCAGTATTTT,CASSRWQGAGTDTQYF
TRBV7-9,NA,TRBJ1-1,NA,TGTGCCAGCAGGTTAGACAGAGACACTGAAGCTTTCTTT,CASRLDRDTEAFF
TRBV18,NA,TRBJ1-6,TRBD1,TGTGCCAGCGGAGGACAGGGCGCCTATAATTCACCCCTCCACTTT,CASGGQGAYNSPLHF
TRBV5-1,NA,TRBJ1-1,TRBD1,TGCGCCAGCAGCCCGGGACAGAGTGAGAGGGCTTTCTTT,CASSPGQSERAFF
TRBV12-5,NA,TRBJ1-2,TRBD1,TGTGCTAGTGGTTTGGTCCCGGACAGGATCTATGGCTACACCTTC,CASGLVPDRIYGYTF
TRBV19,few,TRBJ1-1,NA,TGTGCCAGTAGAGGGGCAGGTCGTAGGCACACTGAAGCTTTCTTT,CASRGAGRRHTEAFF
TRBV6-6,NA,TRBJ2-7,NA,TGTGCCAGCAGACGCGGGACGAACTCCTACGAGCAGTACTTC,CASRRGTNSYEQYF